The 2 T cell receptor beta chains listed next were all sequenced from one sample in a study of monozygotic twins with inflammatory bowel disease. One entry per CDR3 protein, without DNA, is what TCRdb gives after re-calling the 5' RACE reads. Its clone listing holds about 380,000 distinct CDR3 sequences. What was sequenced was blood. The receptors shown here come from a human donor with ulcerative colitis or Crohn's disease, or a healthy co-twin of an affected twin (not recorded which).

V and J are TRBV28 and TRBJ1-1; TCRdb indicates TRBD1, and absent DNA this call remains unverified. CDR3 size: 16 residues. Germline CDR1 MDHEN, CDR2 SYDVKM. The CDR3 reads CASSSAGAGMNTEAFF.

The chain has TRBV29-1 and TRBJ2-7; with no DNA, the TCRdb D assignment of TRBD1 cannot be verified. Per germline, CDR1 SQVTM and CDR2 ANQGSEA. CDR3 length equals 13 residues. The CDR3 loop reads CSVDGARWDEQYF.